A single sample gave rise to the 30 T cell receptor beta chains below, sequenced in a study of metastatic and nonmetastatic thyroid tumors. MiXCR reprocessed the PCR reads for TCRdb. The sample contains approximately 14,000 clones, about an eighth of which appear only once. Thyroid surgery was performed in patients who had received no treatment beforehand. Material: blood. The receptors here all came from a female donor with papillary thyroid cancer or a benign thyroid nodule (not recorded which). Some clones in this sample may be carry-over from other donors' samples.

This clone was seen ten or more times. The chain is built from TRBV7-9 and TRBJ1-1; the match to TRBD1 covers 8 bases. Germline loops: CDR1 SEHNR, CDR2 FQNEAQ (reference sequence). The CDR3 consists of 14 residues. V was clipped by 1 base and J by 8 bases; unmatched bases: 6. CDR3 in amino acids: CASSLGTGKWEAFF. The CDR3, as DNA: TGTGCCAGCAGCTTAGGGACAGGGAAGTGGGAAGCTTTCTTT.

This clone was observed at least ten times. The chain is built from TRBV27 and TRBJ2-3, with unresolved D. Germline assignment: CDR1 MNHEY and CDR2 SMNVEV (reference sequence). The CDR3 consists of 12 residues. With 5 bases removed from V and 0 bases from J, the gap between germline ends came to 3 bases. CDR3 nucleotide sequence: TGTGCCAGCAGTAAAAGCACAGATACGCAGTATTTT. This sequence encodes CASSKSTDTQYF.

The chain recombines TRBV7-3 with TRBJ1-1; D is unclear. V dropped 2 bases and J dropped 4 bases, with 8 bases sitting between them. CDR1 is SGHTA, CDR2 FQGTGA, per germline. The CDR3 totals 13 residues. CDR3 region: CASSLARGTEAFF. CDR3 bases: TGTGCCAGCAGCTTAGCCCGGGGCACTGAAGCTTTCTTT.

The sample holds many counts of this clone. The chain employs TRBV19 and TRBJ2-1; a possible D gene is TRBD1 (6 bases). V shed 1 base and J shed 7 bases, with 11 bases lying between them. This CDR3 is 14 amino acids long. Germline lookup yields CDR1 LNHDA and CDR2 SQIVND (reference sequence). Here the CDR3 DNA reads TGTGCCAGTAGTATAGGAGGACAGTCAAATGAGCAGTTCTTC. Translated, it gives CASSIGGQSNEQFF.

This clone was seen ten or more times. The chain is built from TRBV24-1 and TRBJ2-1, with D uncertain. Germline V CDR1 and CDR2: KGHDR, SFDVKD. The CDR3 extends over 12 amino acids. Trimming removed 7 bases at V and 3 bases at J, with 6 bases between. The CDR3 protein is CATRGIYNEQFF. In nucleotides, the CDR3 is TGTGCCACCAGGGGTATCTACAATGAGCAGTTCTTC.

This clone occurred many times. A single base separates this from a much larger clone, so it may be a read error. V gene TRBV6-6 combines with J gene TRBJ2-1, with D maybe TRBD2 (5 bases). Germline CDR1 MNHNY, CDR2 SVGAGI (reference sequence). CDR3 size: 16 residues. The ends were cut back, 4 bases at V and 0 bases at J, with 13 bases in the middle. CDR3 sequence reads: CASSSYAGGSYNEQFF. The DNA of the CDR3 is TGTGCCAGCAGTTCGTATGCTGGAGGCTCCTACAATGAGCAGTTCTTC.

On this clone: A junction boundary mismatches the germline segment, possibly from a read error. This chain connects TRBV7-2 to TRBJ2-7; 7 bases fit TRBD2. TRBJ2-1 explains the end of the DNA better; the J call may be wrong. CDR3 size: 14 residues. Germline values: CDR1 SGHTA, CDR2 FQGNSA. The CDR3 coding sequence is TGTGCGAGCAGACCTAGCGGCGGGTCCTACGAGCAGTTCTTC. Protein: CASRPSGGSYEQFF.

This clone was seen repeatedly, ten times or more. The genes are TRBV6-1 and TRBJ2-2, with TRBD2 matching over 10 bases. Trimming took 2 bases from V and 4 from J; bases not matched to a gene: 13. CDR1 MNHNS and CDR2 SASEGT come from the germline V gene. The CDR3 has 19 amino acids. CDR3 sequence (DNA): TGTGCCAGCAGTGAACCCCCGGGGGGTAGCGGGGGGAGCACCGGGGAGCTGTTTTTT. Amino acid sequence: CASSEPPGGSGGSTGELFF.

Remarks on this clone: This could be a read error, since a much larger clone is one nucleotide away. Other DNA sequences in this specimen translate into the identical CDR3. The gene calls are TRBV29-1 and TRBJ1-1, with D possibly matching TRBD1 (5 bases). The CDR3 runs 12 residues. CDR1 SQVTM and CDR2 ANQGSEA come from the germline V gene. V was pared by 7 bases and J by 5 bases, with 14 bases between. CDR3 bases: TGCAGCGCTCGAAGGGGCGGAACTGAAGCTTTCTTT. This encodes CSARRGGTEAFF.

In this sample, this clone turned up many times. The V and J genes are TRBV5-4 and TRBJ2-7; 11 nucleotides line up with TRBD2. Germline loops: CDR1 SGHNT, CDR2 YYREEE (reference sequence). The V gene end was trimmed by 4 bases and the J gene end by 3 bases; junction bases not matched to a gene: 9. This CDR3 spans 16 amino acids. The CDR3 reads CASSGDPSGRFYEQYF. The CDR3 DNA sequence: TGTGCCAGCAGCGGAGATCCTAGCGGGAGGTTCTACGAGCAGTACTTC.

This clone was detected many times. This sequence joins TRBV29-1 and TRBJ1-4; D might be TRBD1 (6 bases). Germline V gene sequence: CDR1 SQVTM, CDR2 ANQGSEA. CDR3 length: 13 residues. Trimming left V 7 bases short and J 4 bases short, with 13 bases between. In DNA form, the CDR3 reads TGCAGCGCCGAAGGGGGAGGTAATGAAAAACTGTTTTTT. Its translation is CSAEGGGNEKLFF.

By its share, this clone is medium-sized. The chain carries TRBV6-1 and TRBJ2-1, with TRBD2 identical over 10 bases. Losses at the gene ends were 2 bases for V and 3 bases for J; bases not matched to a gene: 7. This CDR3 comprises 17 residues. Germline CDR1 reads MNHNS; CDR2 reads SASEGT. The CDR3 DNA follows: TGTGCCAGCAGTGAAAGCGGGGGGGCAAGTTTCTACAATGAGCAGTTCTTC. This encodes CASSESGGASFYNEQFF.

This clone came up many times. The chain recombines TRBV6-1 with TRBJ2-5, with unresolved D. The CDR3 contains 11 residues. Trimming removed 1 base from V and 8 bases from J, with 5 bases in between. From germline, CDR1 is MNHNS and CDR2 SASEGT. The CDR3 nucleotides read TGTGCCAGCAGTGAAGAGCTTACCCAGTACTTC. This translates into CASSEELTQYF.

This sequence joins TRBV7-8 and TRBJ1-6, with D uncertain. The CDR3 length is 14 residues. Germline V gene sequence: CDR1 SGHVS, CDR2 FQNEAQ. V gave up 1 base and J gave up 9 bases, with 10 bases separating them. CDR3 in DNA: TGTGCCAGCAGCTTAGACGGATTATTTTCACCCCTCCACTTT. This sequence encodes CASSLDGLFSPLHF.

The V and J genes are TRBV7-8 and TRBJ1-2; TRBD1 might be the D (6 bases). Trimming removed 1 base from V and 10 bases from J, with 13 bases in between. CDR3 size: 13 residues. Germline CDR1 and CDR2: SGHVS and FQNEAQ. CDR3 amino acids: CASSLDPRGFYTF. The CDR3 region has the DNA TGTGCCAGCAGCTTAGACCCCAGGGGTTTCTACACCTTC.

At least ten counts were recorded for this clone. V and J are TRBV6-1 and TRBJ1-4; 10 bases match TRBD1. CDR1 and CDR2 (germline): MNHNS, SASEGT. V lost 6 bases to trimming and J lost 8 bases; unmatched junction nucleotides: 12. The CDR3 extends over 16 amino acids. The CDR3 spells CASRETGGARREKLFF. The CDR3 nucleotides read TGTGCCAGCAGGGAGACAGGGGGCGCACGAAGGGAAAAACTGTTTTTT.

This clone was detected many times. This chain connects TRBV15 to TRBJ1-1; 7 bases agree with TRBD1. Germline trimming cut 5 bases from V and 0 bases from J; bases unmatched to any gene: 3. Germline CDR1 reads LNHNV; CDR2 reads YYDKDF (reference sequence). This CDR3 is built from 14 residues. CDR3: CATSRDRMNTEAFF. The CDR3, as DNA: TGTGCCACCAGCCGGGACAGAATGAACACTGAAGCTTTCTTT.

This clone was observed at least ten times. The rearrangement joins TRBV7-9 to TRBJ2-1; 8 positions agree with TRBD2. The ends lost 3 bases at V and 6 bases at J; junction bases unmatched: 10. This CDR3 spans 16 amino acids. Germline V lookup: CDR1 SEHNR, CDR2 FQNEAQ (reference sequence). DNA of the CDR3: TGTGCCAGCAGCTTGAGCGGGAGATCTTCTGGCAATGAGCAGTTCTTC. Protein: CASSLSGRSSGNEQFF.

Only a few counts were recorded for this clone. A read error may explain this, as a much larger clone is one base away. The conserved phenylalanine or tryptophan is not found at the CDR3 terminus, so this likely reflects a read error. The chain joins TRBV4-1 to TRBJ2-1, with 8 bases matching TRBD2. The CDR3 runs 14 residues. Germline CDR1 reads MGHRA; CDR2 reads YSYEKL. The V segment lost 1 base and the J segment 5 bases; nucleotides outside the gene matches: 1. The CDR3 DNA is TGCGCCAGCAGCCAAGCGGGGGGGCACAATGAGCAGTTCCTC. This encodes CASSQAGGHNEQFL.

This clone was picked up many times. The gene calls are TRBV5-1 and TRBJ1-1; D may be TRBD1 (6 bases). Germline V gene lookup returns CDR1 SGHRS and CDR2 YFSETQ. The CDR3 sequence is 16 residues long. The germline V and J ends were trimmed by 4 bases and 2 bases, with 18 bases remaining between them. DNA for the CDR3: TGCGCCAGCAGCCAAACGACAGGTCGAATTAACACTGAAGCTTTCTTT. Its translation: CASSQTTGRINTEAFF.

This clone occurred many times. The chain is built from TRBV5-6 and TRBJ2-3, with TRBD2 identical over 16 bases. CDR3 size: 16 residues. V shed 4 bases and J 2 bases; nucleotides not matched to a gene: 1. Germline V lookup: CDR1 SGHDT, CDR2 YYEEEE. CDR3 coding DNA: TGTGCCAGCAGCGGGACTAGCGGGGGGGACACAGATACGCAGTATTTT. Translating gives CASSGTSGGDTDTQYF. The full variable domain, with the rest looked up from reference TRBV5-6 and TRBJ2-3, is DAGVTQSPTHLIKTRGQQVTLRCSPKSGHDTVSWYQQALGQGPQFIFQYYEEEERQRGNFPDRFSGHQFPNYSSELNVNALLLGDSALYLCASSGTSGGDTDTQYFGPGTRLTVL.

This clone was seen many times. This chain connects TRBV12-3 or TRBV12-4 to TRBJ1-5; 10 nucleotides align to TRBD1. J lost 3 bases, V lost 5 bases, and 4 bases had no gene match. This CDR3 is built from 15 residues. DNA of the CDR3: TGTGCCAGCAGTAGGACAGGGGGTAACAATCAGCCCCAGCATTTT. This sequence encodes CASSRTGGNNQPQHF.

This clone has at least ten counts. A junction boundary mismatches the germline segment, possibly from a read error. Different DNA sequences within this sample yield the same CDR3. The rearrangement links TRBV7-3 to TRBJ2-1, with D perhaps matching TRBD1 (6 bases). This CDR3 has 14 amino acids. Germline CDR1 reads SGHTA; CDR2 reads FQGTGA. CDR3 sequence reads: CVSSLQGLYNEQFF. Here the CDR3 DNA reads TGTGTCAGCAGCTTACAGGGCCTCTACAATGAGCAGTTCTTC.

The chain employs TRBV20-1 and TRBJ1-1; D uncertain. The ends were cut back, 2 bases at V and 2 bases at J, with 3 bases in the middle. From germline, CDR1 is DFQATT and CDR2 SNEGSKA (reference sequence). The CDR3 totals 11 residues. The CDR3 coding sequence is TGCAGTGCTAGATATAACACTGAAGCTTTCTTT. It codes for CSARYNTEAFF.

The gene calls are TRBV6-5 and TRBJ2-2; 7 bases map to TRBD1. The CDR3 runs to 14 residues. Germline assignment: CDR1 MNHEY and CDR2 SVGAGI. The J segment lost 7 bases and the V segment lost 2 bases, leaving 4 bases of the junction unmatched. The CDR3 loop reads CASSYRTGGGELFF. DNA of the CDR3: TGTGCCAGCAGTTACAGGACAGGTGGCGGGGAGCTGTTTTTT.

This clone was found many times. This sequence joins TRBV3-1 and TRBJ1-5; D call uncertain. CDR1 and CDR2 (germline): LGHDT, YNNKEL (reference sequence). The germline V and J ends were trimmed by 4 bases and 6 bases, with 10 bases remaining between them. CDR3 size: 13 residues. CDR3 amino acids: CASSLRVRQPQHF. In DNA form, the CDR3 reads TGTGCCAGCAGCCTAAGGGTTCGTCAGCCCCAGCATTTT.

This clone was seen repeatedly, ten times or more. The chain employs TRBV2 and TRBJ2-7, with TRBD1 matching 9 bases. V lost 8 bases, J lost 7 bases, and 12 bases stayed unmatched. The length of the CDR3 is 14 residues. Germline CDR1 SNHLY, CDR2 FYNNEI. CDR3 DNA: TGTGCCAGCGAGGTCGGACAGGGGAGGAGGGAGCAGTACTTC. It codes for CASEVGQGRREQYF.

At least ten counts were recorded for this clone. The rearrangement uses TRBV7-8 and TRBJ2-4; 9 bases align to TRBD2. J gave up 1 base and V 3 bases, and 13 bases lay outside the gene matches. Per the germline V gene, CDR1 is SGHVS and CDR2 is FQNEAQ. This CDR3 spans 19 amino acids. Here the CDR3 reads CASSFRATGGLAAKNIQYF. The CDR3 coding sequence is TGTGCCAGCAGCTTTAGGGCGACCGGCGGACTAGCGGCCAAAAACATTCAGTACTTC.

This clone was observed at least ten times. V is TRBV19 and J is TRBJ1-2; 7 bases map to TRBD1. This CDR3 region has 16 residues. Germline V gives CDR1 LNHDA, CDR2 SQIVND (reference sequence). Trimming at V came to 5 bases and at J to 6 bases, leaving 15 bases not matched to a gene. CDR3: CASSQRGQARGHGYTF. The CDR3 DNA sequence: TGTGCCAGTAGTCAAAGAGGGCAGGCGAGGGGGCATGGCTACACCTTC.

In this sample, this clone is medium-sized (0.01 to 0.1%). V gene TRBV6-4 combines with J gene TRBJ2-1, with TRBD1 matching 8 bases. Germline V gene data show CDR1 as MRHNA and CDR2 as SNTAGT. This CDR3 is 15 amino acids long. Trimming took 5 bases from V and 7 from J; bases not matched to a gene: 10. The CDR3 DNA follows: TGTGCCAGCAGTTCCGGGACAGGTACCCCTAATGAGCAGTTCTTC. This encodes CASSSGTGTPNEQFF.